The next 25 T cell receptor beta chains were all read from a single sample in a study of beta chain features in type 1 diabetes. Expressed TCRB transcripts were sequenced because the isolated RNA had all been reverse transcribed beforehand. Profiled with immunoSEQ multiplex PCR; TCRdb holds only in-frame clones, not every one. The sample carries 600,000 to 750,000 clones, around 12% recorded once. No antigen has been identified for these receptors. Study-wide results and limits: Within each of all four CD4+ subsets, Type 1 diabetes patients had TCRB CDR3s that were moderately but significantly shorter.

Sequenced material: naive CD4+ T cells from blood. Every receptor here comes from a man younger than 45 with type 1 diabetes.

This clone was detected a few times. The chain employs TRBV15 and TRBJ2-3; tentative D call: TRBD2 (8 bases). The germline V and J ends were trimmed by 0 bases and 0 bases, with 13 bases remaining between them. This CDR3 has 17 amino acids. The germline V gene has CDR1 LNHNV and CDR2 YYDKDF (reference sequence). The CDR3 is CATSRDRGGQSTDTQYF. In DNA form, the CDR3 reads TGTGCCACCAGCAGAGATCGGGGGGGACAGAGCACAGATACGCAGTATTTT.

This clone appeared a few times. The chain joins TRBV2 to TRBJ2-1, with TRBD1 matching over 10 bases. CDR1 and CDR2 (germline): SNHLY, FYNNEI. The CDR3 has 14 residues. V shed 6 bases and J 8 bases; nucleotides not matched to a gene: 7. CDR3 region: CASSRQGAIDEQFF. The CDR3 DNA follows: TGTGCCAGCAGCCGACAGGGGGCGATCGATGAGCAGTTCTTC.

This clone was seen a few times. J is TRBJ2-3 and V is TRBV27, with D maybe TRBD2 (6 bases). Trimming cost V 6 bases and J 4 bases, with 17 bases left between them. Per germline, CDR1 MNHEY and CDR2 SMNVEV (reference sequence). This CDR3 is built from 15 residues. CDR3 amino acids: CASSMEGLPPDTQYF. CDR3 coding DNA: TGTGCCAGCAGCATGGAGGGCCTTCCACCAGATACGCAGTATTTT.

The rearrangement uses TRBV6-5 and TRBJ1-1; D is uncertain. The germline V gene has CDR1 MNHEY and CDR2 SVGAGI. V was cut by 2 bases and J by 4 bases, with 8 bases left in between. CDR3 length: 13 residues. The CDR3 spells CASSYETGTEAFF. The CDR3 DNA is TGTGCCAGCAGTTACGAAACTGGCACTGAAGCTTTCTTT.

The chain is built from TRBV28 and TRBJ2-1; perhaps TRBD2 as D (7 bases). This CDR3 comprises 16 residues. V lost 10 bases and J lost 9, with 28 bases in between. From germline, CDR1 is MDHEN and CDR2 SYDVKM. The CDR3 region is CANSIGGGPAPGEQFF. The DNA for the CDR3 is TGTGCCAACTCCATTGGGGGGGGGCCTGCGCCCGGTGAGCAGTTCTTC.

This chain uses TRBV2 with TRBJ2-2; D is undetermined. The CDR3 consists of 14 residues. Germline V gives CDR1 SNHLY, CDR2 FYNNEI. Trimming cost V 7 bases and J 6 bases, with 15 bases left between them. The CDR3 DNA reads as TGTGCCAGCATGATCAGTATTTACGCCGGGGAGCTGTTTTTT. Translating gives CASMISIYAGELFF.

There are a few counts of this clone. The chain employs TRBV4-3 and TRBJ1-2; 9 bases match TRBD1. This CDR3 has 13 amino acids. With V trimmed by 4 bases and J by 8 bases, 5 bases remained unmatched. The germline CDR1 and CDR2 sequences are LGHNA and YSLEER. Here the CDR3 DNA reads TGCGCCAGCAGCCCTTGGACAGGGGAAGGCTACACCTTC. It specifies CASSPWTGEGYTF.

This clone appeared a few times. V is TRBV5-4 and J is TRBJ1-5; TRBD1 agrees at 10 bases. The CDR3 has 15 amino acids. Germline V CDR1 and CDR2: SGHNT, YYREEE (reference sequence). Trimming at V came to 10 bases and at J to 7 bases, leaving 14 bases not matched to a gene. CDR3 DNA sequence: TGTGCCTACTCCCCCCGGACAGGGGGTGTCCAGCCCCAGCATTTT. Translating it yields CAYSPRTGGVQPQHF. Variable domain in full (rest from reference TRBV5-4 and TRBJ1-5): ETGVTQSPTHLIKTRGQQVTLRCSSQSGHNTVSWYQQALGQGPQFIFQYYREEENGRGNFPPRFSGLQFPNYSSELNVNALELDDSALYLCAYSPRTGGVQPQHFGDGTRLSIL.

The genes are TRBV25-1 and TRBJ1-1; D remains unclear. The V and J ends lost 0 bases and 5 bases respectively, with 1 base between them. This CDR3 spans 11 amino acids. Germline V gives CDR1 MGHDK, CDR2 SYGVNS. The CDR3 coding sequence is TGTGCCAGCAGTGAATATACTGAAGCTTTCTTT. This encodes CASSEYTEAFF.

V is TRBV13 and J is TRBJ2-7, with a possible D match to TRBD2 (5 bases). Trimming stripped 4 bases from V and 5 bases from J, with 21 bases between. This CDR3 spans 16 amino acids. CDR1 is PRHDT and CDR2 is FYEKMQ in the germline V gene (reference sequence). In nucleotides, the CDR3 is TGTGCCAGCAGCTCCCGTTATTTCGCCGGGAAGGACGAGCAGTACTTC. Its protein is CASSSRYFAGKDEQYF.

A few counts support this clone. The V and J genes are TRBV19 and TRBJ2-1; D is perhaps TRBD2 (5 bases). V lost 8 bases, J lost 9 bases, and 14 bases lay in between. CDR1 LNHDA and CDR2 SQIVND come from the germline V gene (reference sequence). This CDR3 is built from 12 residues. The CDR3 here is CASGRSRAEQFF. As DNA, the CDR3 is TGTGCCAGTGGACGATCGAGGGCTGAGCAGTTCTTC.

This clone was seen a few times. The chain employs TRBV2 and TRBJ2-5, with no clear D. CDR3 length: 14 residues. Germline values: CDR1 SNHLY, CDR2 FYNNEI. Trimming left V 8 bases short and J 0 bases short, with 13 bases between. The CDR3 here is CASSYLTDQETQYF. CDR3 DNA: TGTGCCAGCTCCTACCTGACGGACCAAGAGACCCAGTACTTC.

The chain links TRBV28 to TRBJ2-7; D gene uncertain. Per the germline V gene, CDR1 is MDHEN and CDR2 is SYDVKM. The CDR3 covers 13 residues. The V and J ends lost 1 base and 11 bases respectively, with 15 bases between them. The CDR3 DNA sequence: TGTGCCAGCAGTTTATATGGGAACTACGTGGAGTACTTC. As protein: CASSLYGNYVEYF.

This clone was seen more than once but under ten times. Different DNA sequences within this sample yield the same CDR3. The V gene is TRBV11-2, the J gene TRBJ2-5, with 12 bases fitting TRBD2. This CDR3 region has 16 residues. The V segment lost 1 base and the J segment 5 bases; nucleotides outside the gene matches: 5. Germline V gene sequence: CDR1 SGHAT, CDR2 FQNNGV. CDR3: CASSLGGLAGRETQYF. The CDR3 DNA sequence: TGTGCCAGCAGCTTAGGGGGACTAGCGGGTCGTGAGACCCAGTACTTC.

CDR3 DNA: TGTGCCAGCGCAATAACGGAGACTAATGAAAAACTGTTTTTT. Its protein is CASAITETNEKLFF. This sequence joins TRBV7-6 and TRBJ1-4; D remains unclear. Germline V CDR1 and CDR2: SGHVS, FNYEAQ. The V and J ends lost 8 bases and 2 bases respectively, with 12 bases between them. The CDR3 is 14 amino acids.

This clone occurred a few times. The chain combines TRBV30 with TRBJ1-5; a possible D gene is TRBD1 (5 bases). This CDR3 region has 14 residues. Germline CDR1 GTSNPN, CDR2 SVGIG (reference sequence). V gave up 1 base and J gave up 0 bases, with 7 bases separating them. CDR3 in amino acids: CAWSEGDSNQPQHF. The CDR3 DNA sequence: TGTGCCTGGAGTGAAGGGGATAGCAATCAGCCCCAGCATTTT.

This clone came up a few times. The genes are TRBV6-5 and TRBJ2-2; the D gene is possibly TRBD1 (6 bases). Germline assignment: CDR1 MNHEY and CDR2 SVGAGI. Trimming shortened V by 5 bases and J by 7 bases, and 17 bases separated the two germline ends. The CDR3 consists of 15 residues. CDR3 amino acids: CASSNRQESVGELFF. The DNA for the CDR3 is TGTGCCAGCAGTAACCGACAGGAAAGTGTCGGGGAGCTGTTTTTT.

In this sample, this clone turned up a few times. The chain joins TRBV30 to TRBJ1-4; unclear D gene. Trimming stripped 3 bases from V and 0 bases from J, with 11 bases between. CDR1 is GTSNPN and CDR2 is SVGIG in the germline V gene (reference sequence). CDR3 size: 15 residues. CDR3 bases: TGTGCCTGGAGCGCCCTTCATGCAACTAATGAAAAACTGTTTTTT. It encodes CAWSALHATNEKLFF.

This clone was seen a few times. This chain joins TRBV7-2 and TRBJ2-4; D gene unclear. The CDR3 has 13 residues. V lost 3 bases, J lost 8 bases, and 11 bases lay in between. Germline V CDR1 and CDR2: SGHTA, FQGNSA. CDR3 loop: CASSFQDQHIQYF. CDR3 nucleotide sequence: TGTGCCAGCAGCTTCCAGGACCAACACATTCAGTACTTC.

This clone was counted between two and nine times. The chain carries TRBV13 and TRBJ1-1; D remains unclear. Germline CDR1 and CDR2: PRHDT and FYEKMQ (reference sequence). This CDR3 spans 14 amino acids. V gave up 8 bases and J gave up 1 base, with 14 bases separating them. The CDR3 reads CASAKPIENTEAFF. CDR3 sequence (DNA): TGTGCCAGCGCTAAACCGATCGAGAACACTGAAGCTTTCTTT.

This rearrangement joins TRBV14 to TRBJ1-2; weak D call: TRBD1 (6 bases). Germline V gene data show CDR1 as SGHDN and CDR2 as FVKESK. The CDR3 totals 16 residues. Trimming shortened V by 0 bases and J by 4 bases, and 15 bases separated the two germline ends. CDR3 protein: CASSQDLGRGPYGYTF. CDR3 in DNA: TGTGCCAGCAGCCAAGATCTCGGCAGGGGTCCCTATGGCTACACCTTC.

The J gene is TRBJ1-2, the V gene TRBV6-5; D is uncertain. The V gene's germline CDR1 is MNHEY and CDR2 SVGAGI. This CDR3 has 13 residues. With 5 bases removed from V and 4 bases from J, the gap between germline ends came to 11 bases. The CDR3 bases are TGTGCCAGCAGTCCCCCCGGACCCTATGGCTACACCTTC. It is translated as CASSPPGPYGYTF.

In its sample, this clone was seen a few times. The chain combines TRBV5-6 with TRBJ1-5, with D unclear. The CDR3 spans 12 residues. Per germline, CDR1 SGHDT and CDR2 YYEEEE. The V end lost 1 base, the J end lost 7 bases, and 6 bases lay between the germline ends. The CDR3 region has the DNA TGTGCCAGCAGCTTGTTAGGCCAGCCCCAGCATTTT. Translated, it gives CASSLLGQPQHF.

This clone has just a few counts. V and J are TRBV25-1 and TRBJ1-1; D unclear. Trimming cost V 1 base and J 3 bases, with 9 bases left between them. The CDR3 runs to 14 residues. Per the germline V gene, CDR1 is MGHDK and CDR2 is SYGVNS. The CDR3 DNA reads TGTGCCAGCAGTGAATTGAACGCCTACACTGAAGCTTTCTTT. This codes for CASSELNAYTEAFF.

This rearrangement joins TRBV9 to TRBJ1-1; TRBD1 agrees at 8 bases. Germline V CDR1 and CDR2: SGDLS, YYNGEE. J gave up 1 base and V 2 bases, and 4 bases lay outside the gene matches. This CDR3 has 15 amino acids. The chain's CDR3 is CASSVQGAGNTEAFF. The CDR3 region has the DNA TGTGCCAGCAGCGTGCAGGGGGCCGGGAACACTGAAGCTTTCTTT.